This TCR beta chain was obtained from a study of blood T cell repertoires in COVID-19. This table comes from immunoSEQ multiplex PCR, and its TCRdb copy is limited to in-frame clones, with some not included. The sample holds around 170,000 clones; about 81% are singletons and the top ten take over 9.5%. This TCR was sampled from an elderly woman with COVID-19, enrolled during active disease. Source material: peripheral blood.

CDR3 nucleotides: TGTGCCAGCAGCTCGGGACAGGGAGAAGGCTACACCTTC. Protein: CASSSGQGEGYTF. The chain uses TRBV7-6 and TRBJ1-2; 9 nucleotides align to TRBD1. The CDR3 has 13 residues. V was pared by 4 bases and J by 8 bases, with 5 bases of the junction left unmatched. Looked up from germline, CDR1 is SGHVS and CDR2 is FNYEAQ.